This T cell receptor (beta chain) appears in the sequencing data of a study of blood T cell repertoires in COVID-19. Within 2 weeks before study entry, exposed participants met a COVID-19 case. This CDR3 is 14 amino acids long. Germline V gives CDR1 GTSNPN, CDR2 SVGIG (reference sequence). After removal of 2 bases from V and 7 bases from J, the junction contained 5 bases not matched to a gene. Original processing notes: Quantification of nucleated cells was approximated via reference gene primer amplification. Measured with immunoSEQ multiplex PCR; TCRdb has only the in-frame clones, and not every one. That table furnishes V, J and clone size, whereas the DNA furnished D and trimming. The sample records approximately 250,000 clones, approximately 89% being singletons.

This TCR was sampled from a man aged 40-50 years who had been exposed to COVID-19. The chain couples TRBV30 to TRBJ1-6; 7 nucleotides agree with TRBD1. Specimen: PBMCs or T cells enriched from blood (not recorded which). The CDR3 sequence: CAWSRGHTNSPLHF. The CDR3 DNA sequence: TGTGCCTGGAGTAGGGGGCATACCAATTCACCCCTCCACTTT.